A selection of T cell receptor beta chains follows, all from one sample in a study of shared clonotypes between healthy human individuals. Measured with immunoSEQ multiplex PCR; TCRdb has only the in-frame clones, and not every one. The table shows fewer than 650,000 clones, with around 76% occurring only once. Sequenced input: PBMCs. These receptors were taken from a woman aged 35 to 49 in good health. Some clones in this sample may be carry-over from other donors' samples. Each CDR3 is given with its conserved first and last residue. A D gene is named only where the DNA matches it firmly. Only part of the rows carry a size: once, few, many, or a class if the clone is expanded.

d_call: TRBD1
clone_size: many
j_call: TRBJ1-1
v_call: TRBV5-1
cdr3_nt: TGCGCCAGCAGCTTACGCTGGGACAGCACTGAAGCTTTCTTT
cdr3_aa: CASSLRWDSTEAFF

d_call: .
clone_size: .
j_call: TRBJ2-7
v_call: TRBV5-1
cdr3_nt: TGCGCCAGCAGCCCGACAGGGACTATCTACGAGCAGTACTTC
cdr3_aa: CASSPTGTIYEQYF

d_call: TRBD2
clone_size: .
j_call: TRBJ2-2
v_call: TRBV2
cdr3_nt: TGTGCCAGCAGTGAACAGCGGGGGCACGGGGAGCTGTTTTTT
cdr3_aa: CASSEQRGHGELFF

d_call: TRBD1
clone_size: .
j_call: TRBJ1-5
v_call: TRBV5-1
cdr3_nt: TGCGCCAGCAGCTTGGGGACAGGGGGCTCGGATCAGCCCCAGCATTTT
cdr3_aa: CASSLGTGGSDQPQHF

d_call: .
clone_size: few
j_call: TRBJ1-4
v_call: TRBV28
cdr3_nt: TGTGCCAGCAGTCTCCTTCACAGTTGGGGAGATGAAAAACTGTTTTTT
cdr3_aa: CASSLLHSWGDEKLFF

d_call: TRBD2
clone_size: .
j_call: TRBJ2-1
v_call: TRBV28
cdr3_nt: TGTGCCAGCAGCCGGACTAGCGGGAGGGCCTACAATGAGCAGTTCTTC
cdr3_aa: CASSRTSGRAYNEQFF

d_call: .
clone_size: .
j_call: TRBJ1-2
v_call: TRBV28
cdr3_nt: TGTGCCAGCAGTTTTAACCGGGGCTATGGCTACACCTTC
cdr3_aa: CASSFNRGYGYTF

d_call: .
clone_size: .
j_call: TRBJ1-1
v_call: TRBV27
cdr3_nt: TGTGCCAGCAGGTTCGGAGGATCGGTGACTGAAGCTTTCTTT
cdr3_aa: CASRFGGSVTEAFF

d_call: TRBD1
clone_size: .
j_call: TRBJ1-3
v_call: TRBV7-9
cdr3_nt: TGTGCCAGCAACCCGACAGGGTGGGGAAACACCATATATTTT
cdr3_aa: CASNPTGWGNTIYF

d_call: .
clone_size: .
j_call: TRBJ2-5
v_call: TRBV27
cdr3_nt: TGTGCCAGCAGAAGGGACACGGGGTACCAAGAGACCCAGTACTTC
cdr3_aa: CASRRDTGYQETQYF

d_call: .
clone_size: .
j_call: TRBJ2-2
v_call: TRBV11-2
cdr3_nt: TGTGCCAGCAGCTCCCTCCCAGGGACCGGGGAGCTGTTTTTT
cdr3_aa: CASSSLPGTGELFF